This TCR beta chain is from a study of blood T cells in healthy people across ages. This clonotype has a handful of counts. Its target is not known. Study outcomes and limitations: Per million T cells, TCR beta diversity dropped about linearly as age rose.

J lost 3 bases, V lost 2 bases, and 4 bases had no gene match. The CDR3 has 14 amino acids. Germline CDR1 and CDR2: MNHEY and SMNVEV (reference sequence). A minimum of 5 micrograms of total RNA was extracted per sample. Combining a sample-barcoded 5' primer with a J-beta primer mix, a second PCR ran for about 7 to 11 cycles. MiXCR, run by TCRdb on the 5' RACE reads, gives a single entry per CDR3 protein. In the table there are roughly 2 million distinct CDR3 sequences, about 50% of which are singletons. The clonotype was recovered from a woman aged 40 to 50 in good health. This chain connects TRBV27 to TRBJ2-7; 7 bases match TRBD1. Sequenced: blood. The CDR3 protein is CASSLTGTDYEQYF. In nucleotides, the CDR3 is TGTGCCAGCAGTTTAACCGGGACAGACTACGAGCAGTACTTC.